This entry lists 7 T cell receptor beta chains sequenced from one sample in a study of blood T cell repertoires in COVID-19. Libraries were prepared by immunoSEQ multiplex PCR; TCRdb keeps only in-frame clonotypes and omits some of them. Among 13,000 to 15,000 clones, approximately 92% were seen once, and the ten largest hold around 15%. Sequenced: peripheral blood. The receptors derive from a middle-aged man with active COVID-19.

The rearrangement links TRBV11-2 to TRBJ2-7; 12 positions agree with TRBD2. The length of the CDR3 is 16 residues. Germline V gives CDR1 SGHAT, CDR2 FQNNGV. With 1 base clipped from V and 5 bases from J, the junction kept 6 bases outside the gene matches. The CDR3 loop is CASSLATSGRGHEQYF. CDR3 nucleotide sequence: TGTGCCAGCAGCTTAGCGACTAGCGGGAGAGGTCACGAGCAGTACTTC.

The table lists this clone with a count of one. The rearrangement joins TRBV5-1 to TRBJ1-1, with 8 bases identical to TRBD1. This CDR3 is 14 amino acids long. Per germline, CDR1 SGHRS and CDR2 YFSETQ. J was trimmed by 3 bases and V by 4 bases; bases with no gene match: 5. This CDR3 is CASSLDRADTEAFF. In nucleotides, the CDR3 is TGCGCCAGCAGCCTGGACAGGGCGGACACTGAAGCTTTCTTT. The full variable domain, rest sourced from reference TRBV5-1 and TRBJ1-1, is KAGVTQTPRYLIKTRGQQVTLSCSPISGHRSVSWYQQTPGQGLQFLFEYFSETQRNKGNFPGRFSGRQFSNSRSEMNVSTLELGDSALYLCASSLDRADTEAFFGQGTRLTVV.

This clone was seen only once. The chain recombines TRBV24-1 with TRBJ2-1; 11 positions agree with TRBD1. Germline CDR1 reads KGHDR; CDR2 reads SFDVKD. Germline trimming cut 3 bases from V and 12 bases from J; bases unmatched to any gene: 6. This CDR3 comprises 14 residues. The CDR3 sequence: CATSDQTGTGGQFF. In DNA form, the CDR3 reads TGTGCCACCAGTGATCAAACCGGGACAGGGGGGCAGTTCTTC.

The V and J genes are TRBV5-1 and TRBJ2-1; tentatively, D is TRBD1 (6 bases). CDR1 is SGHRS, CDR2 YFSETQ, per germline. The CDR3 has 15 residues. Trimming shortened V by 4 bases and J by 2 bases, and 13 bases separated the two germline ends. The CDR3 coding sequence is TGCGCCAGCAGCCAAACAGGGTCCCCCTACAATGAGCAGTTCTTC. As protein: CASSQTGSPYNEQFF.

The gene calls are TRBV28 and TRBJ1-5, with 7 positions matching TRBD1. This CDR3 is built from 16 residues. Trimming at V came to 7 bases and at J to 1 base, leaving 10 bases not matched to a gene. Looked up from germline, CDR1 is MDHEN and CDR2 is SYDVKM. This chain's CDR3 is CASTPEQGHSNQPQHF. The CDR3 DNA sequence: TGTGCCAGCACCCCTGAACAGGGGCACAGCAATCAGCCCCAGCATTTT.

CDR3 DNA sequence: TGTGCCAGCAGTTACGCCGGGGATGAGCAGTTCTTC. Amino acid sequence: CASSYAGDEQFF. This chain links TRBV6-6 with TRBJ2-1, with D maybe TRBD2 (5 bases). V was cut by 2 bases and J by 8 bases, with 7 bases left in between. CDR1 is MNHNY and CDR2 is SVGAGI in the germline V gene (reference sequence). The CDR3 covers 12 residues.

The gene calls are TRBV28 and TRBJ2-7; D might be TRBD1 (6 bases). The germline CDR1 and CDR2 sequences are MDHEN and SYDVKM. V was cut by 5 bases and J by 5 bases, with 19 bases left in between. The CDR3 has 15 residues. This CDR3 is CASSHLWAGENEQYF. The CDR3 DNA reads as TGTGCCAGCAGTCACCTTTGGGCAGGGGAAAACGAGCAGTACTTC.